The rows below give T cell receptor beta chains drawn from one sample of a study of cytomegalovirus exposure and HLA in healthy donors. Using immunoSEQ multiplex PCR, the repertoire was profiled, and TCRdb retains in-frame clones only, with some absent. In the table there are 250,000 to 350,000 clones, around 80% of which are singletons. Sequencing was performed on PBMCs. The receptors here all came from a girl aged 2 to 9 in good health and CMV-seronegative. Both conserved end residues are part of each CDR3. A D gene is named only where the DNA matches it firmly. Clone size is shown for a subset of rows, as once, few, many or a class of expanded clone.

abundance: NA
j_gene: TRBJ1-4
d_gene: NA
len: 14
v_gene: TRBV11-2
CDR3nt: TGTGCCAGCAGCTGGAACTCCGGGGGGGAAAAACTGTTTTTT
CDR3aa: CASSWNSGGEKLFF

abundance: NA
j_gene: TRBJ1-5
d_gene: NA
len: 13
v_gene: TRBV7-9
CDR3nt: TGTGCCAGCAGCTCTCAGGGCGCCCAGCCCCAGCATTTT
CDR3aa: CASSSQGAQPQHF

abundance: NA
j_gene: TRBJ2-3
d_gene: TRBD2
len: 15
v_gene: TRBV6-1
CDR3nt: TGTGCCAGCAGAGTGGGGACTAGCGGGAGGGATACGCAGTATTTT
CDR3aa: CASRVGTSGRDTQYF

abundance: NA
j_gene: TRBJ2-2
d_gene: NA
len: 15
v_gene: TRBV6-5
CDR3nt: TGTGCCAGCAGTTACGACTCTAGCGCCACCGGGGAGCTGTTTTTT
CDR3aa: CASSYDSSATGELFF

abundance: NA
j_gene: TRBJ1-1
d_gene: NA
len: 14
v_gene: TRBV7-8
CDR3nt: TGTGCCAGCAGCTCCACTGGTGGAGGAACTGAAGCTTTCTTT
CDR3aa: CASSSTGGGTEAFF

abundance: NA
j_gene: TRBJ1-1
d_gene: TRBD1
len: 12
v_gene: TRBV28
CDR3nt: TGTGCCAGCAGAGGACAGGCAACTGAAGCTTTCTTT
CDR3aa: CASRGQATEAFF

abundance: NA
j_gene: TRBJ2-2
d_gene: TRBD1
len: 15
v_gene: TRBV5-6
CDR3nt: TGTGCCAGCAGTTTGTGGGACAGGGGGGCCGGGGAGCTGTTTTTT
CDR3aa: CASSLWDRGAGELFF

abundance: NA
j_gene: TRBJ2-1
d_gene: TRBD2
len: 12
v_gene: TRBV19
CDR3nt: TGTGCCAGTAGTCCGGGACTACCGGAGCAGTTCTTC
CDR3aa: CASSPGLPEQFF

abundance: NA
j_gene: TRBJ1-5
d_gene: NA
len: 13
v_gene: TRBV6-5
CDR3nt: TGTGCCAGCAAGGGCCGAGAACAGGTCAACCAGCATTTT
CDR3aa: CASKGREQVNQHF

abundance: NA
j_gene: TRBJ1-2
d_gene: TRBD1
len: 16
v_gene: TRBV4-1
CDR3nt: TGCGCCAGCAGCCAAGTCTGGGACAGCCCTAACTATGGCTACACCTTC
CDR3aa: CASSQVWDSPNYGYTF

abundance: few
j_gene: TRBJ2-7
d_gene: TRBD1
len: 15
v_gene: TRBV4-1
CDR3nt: TGCGCCAGCAGCCCCGAACCCAGGGGGCGGGACGAGCAGTACTTC
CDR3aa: CASSPEPRGRDEQYF

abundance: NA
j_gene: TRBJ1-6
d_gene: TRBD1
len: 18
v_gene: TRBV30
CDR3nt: TGTGCCTGGACGTCGATGGACAGGGGGAATTCGCATAATTCACCCCTCCACTTT
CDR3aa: CAWTSMDRGNSHNSPLHF

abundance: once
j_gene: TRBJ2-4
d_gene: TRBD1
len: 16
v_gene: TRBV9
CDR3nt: TGTGCCAGCAGCCCCACCTGGCAGGGGGCAGGAAACATTCAGTACTTC
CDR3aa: CASSPTWQGAGNIQYF

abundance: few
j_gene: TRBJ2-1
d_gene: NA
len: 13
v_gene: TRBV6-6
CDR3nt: TGTGCCAGCAGCCGGGACTTATACAATGAGCAGTTCTTC
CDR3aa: CASSRDLYNEQFF

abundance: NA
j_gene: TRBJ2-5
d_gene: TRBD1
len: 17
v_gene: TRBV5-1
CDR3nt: TGCGCCAGCAGCCTAACTTGGGACAGGGGGCTCCAAGAGACCCAGTACTTC
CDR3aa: CASSLTWDRGLQETQYF

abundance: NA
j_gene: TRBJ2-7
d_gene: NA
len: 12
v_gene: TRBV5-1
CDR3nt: TGCGCCAGCAGCTTGGAATCTTACGAGCAGTACTTC
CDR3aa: CASSLESYEQYF

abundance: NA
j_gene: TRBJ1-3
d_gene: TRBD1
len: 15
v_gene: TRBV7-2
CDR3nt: TGTGCCAGCAGCTTAGAGACAGGGGGCGCGTACACCATATATTTT
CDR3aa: CASSLETGGAYTIYF

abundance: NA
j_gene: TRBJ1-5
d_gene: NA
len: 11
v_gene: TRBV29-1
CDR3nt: TGCAGCGCGGGGATTGATCAGCCCCAGCATTTT
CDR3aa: CSAGIDQPQHF

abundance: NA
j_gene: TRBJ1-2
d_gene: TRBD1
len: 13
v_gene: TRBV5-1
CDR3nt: TGCGCCAGCAGGCCTGGACAGGGCGGTGGCTACACCTTC
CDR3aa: CASRPGQGGGYTF

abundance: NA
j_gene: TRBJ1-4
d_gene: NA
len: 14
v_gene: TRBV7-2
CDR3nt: TGTGCCAGCAGCTTAGCGCAGGGGAATGAAAAACTGTTTTTT
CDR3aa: CASSLAQGNEKLFF

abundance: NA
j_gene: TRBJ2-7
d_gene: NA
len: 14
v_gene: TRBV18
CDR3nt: TGTGCCAGCTCAGACCGACAGGATAGCTACGAGCAGTACTTC
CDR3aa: CASSDRQDSYEQYF

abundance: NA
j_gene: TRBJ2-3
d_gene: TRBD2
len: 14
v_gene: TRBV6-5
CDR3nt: TGTGCCAGCAGTTCGGGGGGGGGCGAAGATACGCAGTATTTT
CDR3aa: CASSSGGGEDTQYF

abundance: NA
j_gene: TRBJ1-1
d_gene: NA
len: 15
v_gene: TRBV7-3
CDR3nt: TGTGCCAGCAGCTTAGTGCACAGCATGAACACTGAAGCTTTCTTT
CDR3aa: CASSLVHSMNTEAFF

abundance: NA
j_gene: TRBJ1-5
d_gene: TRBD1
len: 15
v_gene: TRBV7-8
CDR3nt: TGTGCCAGCAGCGGACAGGTTGATAGCAATCAGCCCCAGCATTTT
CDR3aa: CASSGQVDSNQPQHF

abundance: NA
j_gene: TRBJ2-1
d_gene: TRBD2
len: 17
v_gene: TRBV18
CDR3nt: TGTGCCAGCTCACCGGCGGCGGCTAGCGGAAGAGAGAATGAGCAGTTCTTC
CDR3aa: CASSPAAASGRENEQFF

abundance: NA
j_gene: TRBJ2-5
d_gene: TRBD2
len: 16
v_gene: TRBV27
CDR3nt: TGTGCCAGCAGTTTAACCGGGACTAGGGGGGGGGAGACCCAGTACTTC
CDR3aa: CASSLTGTRGGETQYF

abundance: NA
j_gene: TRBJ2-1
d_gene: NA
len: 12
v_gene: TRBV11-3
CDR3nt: TGTGCCAGTGGCCGGGTCGGTAATGAGCAGTTCTTC
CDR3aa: CASGRVGNEQFF

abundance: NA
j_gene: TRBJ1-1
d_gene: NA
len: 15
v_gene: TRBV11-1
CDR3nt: TGTGCCAGCAGCTTAGGTGACAGAGTAAACACTGAAGCTTTCTTT
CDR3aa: CASSLGDRVNTEAFF

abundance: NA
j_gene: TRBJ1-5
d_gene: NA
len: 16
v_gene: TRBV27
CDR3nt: TGTGCCAGCGGTCCCCCGGTAAGGGGTAGCAATCAGCCCCAACATTTT
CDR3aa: CASGPPVRGSNQPQHF

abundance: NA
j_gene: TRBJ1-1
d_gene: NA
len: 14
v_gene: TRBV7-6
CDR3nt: TGTGCCAGCAGCTTACAGGGCCGCAACACTGAAGCTTTCTTT
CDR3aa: CASSLQGRNTEAFF

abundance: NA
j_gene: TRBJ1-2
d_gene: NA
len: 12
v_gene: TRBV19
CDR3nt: TGTGCCAGTAATAGTATACTCTCTGGCTACACCTTC
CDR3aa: CASNSILSGYTF

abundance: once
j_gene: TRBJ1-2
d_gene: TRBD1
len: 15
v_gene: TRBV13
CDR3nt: TGTGCCAGCAGCTTAGGAACTGGGACAGTAGACGGCTACACCTTC
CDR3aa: CASSLGTGTVDGYTF

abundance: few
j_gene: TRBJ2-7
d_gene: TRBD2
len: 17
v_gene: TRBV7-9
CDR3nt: TGTTCCAGCAGTTCGACTAGCGGGGGGCCGTCTACGTGGGAGCAGTACTTC
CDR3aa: CSSSSTSGGPSTWEQYF

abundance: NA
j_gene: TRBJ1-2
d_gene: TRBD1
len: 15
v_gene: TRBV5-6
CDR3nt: TGTGCCAGCAGCTTTACAGGGGGCGGGAGCTATGGCTACACCTTC
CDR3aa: CASSFTGGGSYGYTF

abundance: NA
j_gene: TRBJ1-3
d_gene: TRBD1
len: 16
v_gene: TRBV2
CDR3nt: TGTGCCAGCAGCAATCACAGGGGGAGCTCTGGAAACACCATATATTTT
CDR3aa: CASSNHRGSSGNTIYF